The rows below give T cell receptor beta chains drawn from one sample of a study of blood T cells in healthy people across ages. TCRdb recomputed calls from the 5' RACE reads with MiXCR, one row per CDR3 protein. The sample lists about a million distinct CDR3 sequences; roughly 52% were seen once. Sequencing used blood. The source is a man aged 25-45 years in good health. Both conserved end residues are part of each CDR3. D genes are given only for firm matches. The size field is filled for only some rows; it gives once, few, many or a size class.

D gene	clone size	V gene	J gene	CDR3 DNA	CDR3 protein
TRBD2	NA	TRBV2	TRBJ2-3	TGTGCCAGTCCTCGACTAGCGGGGGACATGGCAGATACGCAGTATTTT	CASPRLAGDMADTQYF
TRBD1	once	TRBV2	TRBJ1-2	TGTGCCAGCACCACTGACAGGGGAAGATATGGCTACACCTTC	CASTTDRGRYGYTF
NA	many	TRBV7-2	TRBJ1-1	TGTGCCAGCAGCCGGAGGGCGGGAGCTGAAGCTTTCTTT	CASSRRAGAEAFF
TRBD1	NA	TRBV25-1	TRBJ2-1	TGTGCCAGCAGTAGTTCAGGGGGCATTGACAATGAGCAGTTCTTC	CASSSSGGIDNEQFF
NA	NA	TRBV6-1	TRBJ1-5	TGTGCCAGCAGTGAATCTGGGGGGATTCAGCCCCAGCATTTT	CASSESGGIQPQHF
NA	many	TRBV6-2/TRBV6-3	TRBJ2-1	TGTGCCAGCAGTTACGGGTACAATGAGCAGTTCTTC	CASSYGYNEQFF
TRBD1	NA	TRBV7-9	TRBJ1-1	TGTGCCAGCAACGGAGGGGGCTTGAACACTGAAGCTTTCTTT	CASNGGGLNTEAFF
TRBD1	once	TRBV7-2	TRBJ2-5	TGTGCCAGCAGCACACAGGGGAAGCAAGAGACCCAGTACTTC	CASSTQGKQETQYF
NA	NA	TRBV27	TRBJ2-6	TGTGCCAGCACCCCATTACTTGGGAATGGGGCCAACGTCCTGACTTTC	CASTPLLGNGANVLTF
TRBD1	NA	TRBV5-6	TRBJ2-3	TGTGCCAGCGACGTACAGGGGATTGGAGATACGCAGTATTTT	CASDVQGIGDTQYF
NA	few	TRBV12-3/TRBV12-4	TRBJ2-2	TGTGCCAGCAGCCCCTCCGGCCGGGGGATACGGATAAACACCGGGGAGCTGTTTTTT	CASSPSGRGIRINTGELFF